The rows below give T cell receptor beta chains drawn from one sample of a study of T cell responses to AZD1222 COVID-19 vaccine. Profiling relied on immunoSEQ multiplex PCR, and the TCRdb table lists in-frame clones only, not all of them. The sample contains 110,000 to 150,000 clones, about 93% of which appear only once. The sequences come from peripheral blood, collected on day 0 of AZD1222 vaccination. Receptor source: an adult in good health. The CDR3 runs from the conserved cysteine through the conserved F or W. A D gene is named only where the DNA matches it firmly. A clone size is listed for some rows: how often the clone was seen (once, few, many), or a class if it is expanded.

>-|TRBV6-2/TRBV6-3|-|TRBJ2-3
TGTGCCAGCAGTTACGGGTGGATCACAGATACGCAGTATTTT
CASSYGWITDTQYF
>TRBD2|TRBV2|-|TRBJ2-1
TGTGCCAGCAAGGCTAGCGGGTCCCTACGTAGGGCCAATGAGCAGTTCTTC
CASKASGSLRRANEQFF
>TRBD2|TRBV6-6|-|TRBJ2-7
TGTGCCAGCAGTTACGGGACTAGCGGGCTTACCTACGAGCAGTACTTC
CASSYGTSGLTYEQYF
>-|TRBV25-1|-|TRBJ2-2
TGTGCCAGCAGTGAATACAGGGACACCGGGGAGCTGTTTTTT
CASSEYRDTGELFF
>-|TRBV30|-|TRBJ1-3
TGTGCCTGGAGTGAGGGGTGGGCTGGAAACACCATATATTTT
CAWSEGWAGNTIYF
>TRBD1|TRBV13|-|TRBJ2-3
TGTGCCAGCAGCTTGAGGGGACAGGTGGGCACAGATACGCAGTATTTT
CASSLRGQVGTDTQYF
>-|TRBV3-1/TRBV3-2|-|TRBJ2-2
TGTGCCAGCAGCCAACGAGGCGTGGGGGAGCTGTTTTTT
CASSQRGVGELFF
>TRBD2|TRBV5-4|-|TRBJ2-1
TGTGCCAGCAGCCGTAAGTCTAGCGGGAGGTACAATGAGCAGTTCTTC
CASSRKSSGRYNEQFF
>-|TRBV19|-|TRBJ2-4
TGTGCCAGTAGTAGCGGCCCGAGCTTAAGCAAAAACATTCAGTACTTC
CASSSGPSLSKNIQYF
>TRBD1|TRBV19|-|TRBJ1-1
TGTGCCAGTAGCCCAAGAGGACAGGGGGTGGCTGAAGCTTTCTTT
CASSPRGQGVAEAFF
>-|TRBV5-5|-|TRBJ1-5
TGTGCCAGCAGCGGGGGGCAGGGTCGGGCTGATCAGCCCCAGCATTTT
CASSGGQGRADQPQHF
>-|TRBV9|once|TRBJ2-7
TGTGCCAGCAGCGTAGGACCTTATTACGAGCAGTACTTC
CASSVGPYYEQYF
>-|TRBV7-2|-|TRBJ2-1
TGTGCCAGCAGCTTAGCGCGAGCTAGTGAGCAGTTCTTC
CASSLARASEQFF
>-|TRBV12-5|-|TRBJ1-1
TGTGCTAGTGGTTTGGATGGTGTTACTGAAGCTTTCTTT
CASGLDGVTEAFF
>-|TRBV15|-|TRBJ1-5
TGTGCCACCAGCGGCGGCACGGGCCTGGGCAATCAGCCCCAGCATTTT
CATSGGTGLGNQPQHF
>-|TRBV2|-|TRBJ1-2
TGTGCCAGCAAGGTGTATGGCTATGGCTACACCTTC
CASKVYGYGYTF
>-|TRBV5-6|-|TRBJ1-2
TGTGCCAGCAGCTTGGGAGGGAGACTCTATGGCTACACCTTC
CASSLGGRLYGYTF
>-|TRBV5-8|-|TRBJ2-3
TGTGCCAGCAGCGGGGGGATTATTGTGGGCACAGATACGCAGTATTTT
CASSGGIIVGTDTQYF
>-|TRBV10-3|-|TRBJ2-6
TGTGCCAGCCAAAATCCGGGACACACCTCTGGGGCCAACGTCCTGACTTTC
CASQNPGHTSGANVLTF
>TRBD1|TRBV5-1|-|TRBJ2-4
TGCGCCAGCAGCTTGGGAGGGACAGATAAAGCCAAAAACATTCAGTACTTC
CASSLGGTDKAKNIQYF
>TRBD1|TRBV5-1|once|TRBJ1-5
TGCGCCAGCAGACAGGGGGCGGATTCTAATCAGCCCCAGCATTTT
CASRQGADSNQPQHF
>-|TRBV6-5|-|TRBJ1-1
TGTGCCAGCAGTTACTCCCGGGGCAGGGACACTGAAGCTTTCTTT
CASSYSRGRDTEAFF
>-|TRBV3-1/TRBV3-2|-|TRBJ2-2
TGTGCCAGCAGCCAAGCTTCACGGGGGGAGCTGTTTTTT
CASSQASRGELFF
>TRBD1|TRBV18|-|TRBJ2-6
TGTGCCAGCTCACCAACGGGACAGGGCTTCTCTGGGGCCAACGTCCTGACTTTC
CASSPTGQGFSGANVLTF
>-|TRBV25-1|-|TRBJ1-1
TGTGCCAGCAGTGATGGACTAAACACTGAAGCTTTCTTT
CASSDGLNTEAFF
>-|TRBV5-4|-|TRBJ2-3
TGTGCCAGCAGCTTGGATCGCTATACGCAGTATTTT
CASSLDRYTQYF
>-|TRBV27|-|TRBJ1-2
TGTGCCAGCAGCAAACCGGGGACTACTCTCTATGGCTACACCTTC
CASSKPGTTLYGYTF
>-|TRBV3-1/TRBV3-2|-|TRBJ2-1
TGTGCCAGCAGCCAAGACTCCGGACCCGATGAGCAGTTCTTC
CASSQDSGPDEQFF
>-|TRBV21-1|once|TRBJ2-6
TGTGCCAGCGGTCCCAAGAGAGGTGGGGCCAACGTCCTGACTTTC
CASGPKRGGANVLTF
>-|TRBV5-6|-|TRBJ1-2
TGTGCCAGCAGCTTGTCCGGCCCAAACTATGGCTACACCTTC
CASSLSGPNYGYTF
>-|TRBV4-1|-|TRBJ2-7
TGCGCCAGCAGCCAAGTCCTCTCGCGGCTGGGAAGAATCTACGAGCAGTACTTC
CASSQVLSRLGRIYEQYF
>TRBD1|TRBV5-1|-|TRBJ2-1
TGCGCCAGCAGCGACACCGGGACAGGTGTAGGTGAGCAGTTCTTC
CASSDTGTGVGEQFF
>TRBD1|TRBV10-2|-|TRBJ2-3
TGCGCCAGCAGTGAATACAGGGGAACAGATACGCAGTATTTT
CASSEYRGTDTQYF
>TRBD1|TRBV13|-|TRBJ2-5
TGTGCCAGCAGCCTACAGGGGTACCAAGAGACCCAGTACTTC
CASSLQGYQETQYF
>-|TRBV16|-|TRBJ1-1
TGTGCCAGCAGCCAATCGAAAGCCGGGACACCGAACACTGAAGCTTTCTTT
CASSQSKAGTPNTEAFF
>-|TRBV12-3/TRBV12-4|-|TRBJ1-5
TGTGCCAGCAGATCGATCCGGGGACAGCCCCAGCATTTT
CASRSIRGQPQHF
>TRBD2|TRBV7-2|-|TRBJ2-1
TGTGCCAGCAGCGTCAGCGGGAGTTGGAATGAGCAGTTCTTC
CASSVSGSWNEQFF
>-|TRBV12-5|-|TRBJ2-1
TGTGCTAGTGGTTTGATGGTGGGCCTCAATGAGCAGTTCTTC
CASGLMVGLNEQFF
>-|TRBV6-5|-|TRBJ2-7
TGTGCCAGCAGCAGGGGTACTTTTTCCTACGAGCAGTACTTC
CASSRGTFSYEQYF
>TRBD1|TRBV12-3/TRBV12-4|-|TRBJ1-5
TGTGCCAGCAGTTGGAGGGGGCCGCAGCCCCAGCATTTT
CASSWRGPQPQHF
>-|TRBV29-1|-|TRBJ1-1
TGCAGCGTTGAGAAGGGGGGCAACACTGAAGCTTTCTTT
CSVEKGGNTEAFF
>TRBD2|TRBV5-6|-|TRBJ2-1
TGTGCCAGCAGCTTGTTTAGGACTAGCGCAAACAATGAGCAGTTCTTC
CASSLFRTSANNEQFF
>-|TRBV7-5|-|TRBJ1-1
TGTGTCAGAAGCTTAGCAGCTTTCTTT
CVRSLAAFF
>TRBD2|TRBV9|-|TRBJ2-2
TGTGCCAGCAGCGTAGCGGCGGGAGGGTCGGTGAACACCGGGGAGCTGTTTTTT
CASSVAAGGSVNTGELFF
>-|TRBV5-6|-|TRBJ1-2
TGTGCCAGCAGAAAATCCCCCGCCGGTTGGGATGGCTACACCTTC
CASRKSPAGWDGYTF
>-|TRBV27|-|TRBJ1-4
TGTGCCAGTCGGGGCAGCACCCGTGCAACTAATGAAAAACTGTTTTTT
CASRGSTRATNEKLFF
>TRBD1|TRBV28|-|TRBJ2-4
TGTGCCTGCTCAGGGGGCGATGGGGCCAAAAACATTCAGTACTTC
CACSGGDGAKNIQYF
>-|TRBV7-6|-|TRBJ2-1
TGTGCCAGCAGCAGCGGACCCCCTGTTTCCTACAATGAGCAGTTCTTC
CASSSGPPVSYNEQFF
>TRBD2|TRBV10-1|once|TRBJ2-2
TGCGCCAGCAGTGAGGCTAGCGGGAGGGCGGCGAACACCGGGGAGCTGTTTTTT
CASSEASGRAANTGELFF
>TRBD1|TRBV28|-|TRBJ2-1
TGTGCCAGCAGCTGGAGGGACAGGGTGGTTGAGCAGTTCTTC
CASSWRDRVVEQFF
>-|TRBV3-1/TRBV3-2|-|TRBJ1-6
TGTGCCAGCAGCCAAGGTTGGGGGGGTTCAGCTCCCCTCCACTTT
CASSQGWGGSAPLHF
>-|TRBV2|-|TRBJ2-1
TGTGCCAGCAGTGAGGGCTTGACCAATGAGCAGTTCTTC
CASSEGLTNEQFF
>TRBD1|TRBV5-1|-|TRBJ2-7
TGCGCCAGAGGGGACAGACCAAACTACGAGCAGTACTTC
CARGDRPNYEQYF
>-|TRBV10-1|few|TRBJ1-5
TGCGCCAGCAGTTTGGTAGGGGATCAGCCCCAGCATTTT
CASSLVGDQPQHF
>-|TRBV13|-|TRBJ1-1
TGTGCCAGCAGTATCCAGGGATTCATGAACACTGAAGCTTTCTTT
CASSIQGFMNTEAFF
>TRBD1|TRBV7-6|-|TRBJ1-4
TGTGCCAGCAGCCCTGGTCCAGGGGGCAGGGAAAAACTGTTTTTT
CASSPGPGGREKLFF
>-|TRBV9|-|TRBJ1-4
TGTGCCAGCAGCGCCGGACTAGGTCTGACTAATGAAAAACTGTTTTTT
CASSAGLGLTNEKLFF
>-|TRBV5-1|-|TRBJ1-6
TGCGCCAGCAGCTTGAATCAGGGCAACTCCTCACCCCTCCACTTT
CASSLNQGNSSPLHF